This paragraph covers one T cell receptor (beta chain) sequence. Its antigen is unidentified. The study used healthy donors as controls matched for age and sex. Both CD4+ and CD8+ T cells were negatively isolated, and TEMRA cells underwent FACS enrichment. The data originate from a study of CD8 T cells in Susac syndrome. An input of roughly 0.5 to 1 ug of RNA was subjected to reverse transcription using random hexamers. The amplification used immunoSEQ multiplex PCR on TCR beta CDR3; it spanned 54 Vbeta and 13 Jbeta. MiXCR, run by TCRdb on the immunoSEQ multiplex PCR reads, gives a single entry per CDR3 protein. Counted here are some 180,000 distinct CDR3 sequences, roughly 95% occurring once; the ten biggest clones make up 0.1%. The study, taken as a whole, reports: A relatively small number of individuals underwent TCR sequencing and HLA analysis.

Trimming left V 0 bases short and J 5 bases short, with 14 bases between. The CDR3 is 15 residues long. Germline CDR1 reads DFQATT; CDR2 reads SNEGSKA (reference sequence). Sequenced sample: CD4+ T cells from PBMCs. This clonotype was sampled from a human donor in good health. This chain joins TRBV20-1 and TRBJ1-5, with D uncertain. Here the CDR3 DNA reads TGCAGTGCTAGAGACGACGGGGTTCTTCATCAGCCCCAGCATTTT. Translated, it gives CSARDDGVLHQPQHF.